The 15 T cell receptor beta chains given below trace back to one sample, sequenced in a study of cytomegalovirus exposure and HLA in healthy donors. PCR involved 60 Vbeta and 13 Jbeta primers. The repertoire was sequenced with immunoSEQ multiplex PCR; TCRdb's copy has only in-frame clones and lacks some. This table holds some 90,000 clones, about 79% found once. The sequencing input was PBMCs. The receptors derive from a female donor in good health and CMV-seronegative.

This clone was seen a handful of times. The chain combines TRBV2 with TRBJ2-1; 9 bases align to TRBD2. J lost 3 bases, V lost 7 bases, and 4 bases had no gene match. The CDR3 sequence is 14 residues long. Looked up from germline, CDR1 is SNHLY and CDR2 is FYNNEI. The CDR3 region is CASKAREGYNEQFF. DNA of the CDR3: TGTGCCAGCAAGGCGCGGGAGGGCTACAATGAGCAGTTCTTC.

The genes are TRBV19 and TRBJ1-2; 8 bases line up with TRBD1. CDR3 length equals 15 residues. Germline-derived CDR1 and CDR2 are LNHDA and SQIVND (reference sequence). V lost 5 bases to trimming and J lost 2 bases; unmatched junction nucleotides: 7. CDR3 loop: CASSFGQGYNYGYTF. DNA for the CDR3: TGTGCCAGTAGTTTTGGACAGGGCTACAACTATGGCTACACCTTC. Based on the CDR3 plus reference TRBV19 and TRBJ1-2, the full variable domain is DGGITQSPKYLFRKEGQNVTLSCEQNLNHDAMYWYRQDPGQGLRLIYYSQIVNDFQKGDIAEGYSVSREKKESFPLTVTSAQKNPTAFYLCASSFGQGYNYGYTFGSGTRLTVV.

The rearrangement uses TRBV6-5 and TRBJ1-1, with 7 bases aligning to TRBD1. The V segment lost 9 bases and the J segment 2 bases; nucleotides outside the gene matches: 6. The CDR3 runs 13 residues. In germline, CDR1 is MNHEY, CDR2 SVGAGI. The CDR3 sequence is CASGQAANTEAFF. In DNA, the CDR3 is TGTGCCAGTGGACAGGCCGCTAACACTGAAGCTTTCTTT.

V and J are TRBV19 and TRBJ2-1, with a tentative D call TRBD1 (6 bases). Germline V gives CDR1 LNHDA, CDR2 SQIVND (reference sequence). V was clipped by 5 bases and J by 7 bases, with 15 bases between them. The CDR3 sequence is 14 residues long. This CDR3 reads CASSLRDTANEQFF. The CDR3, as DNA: TGTGCCAGTAGTCTCCGGGACACCGCGAATGAGCAGTTCTTC.

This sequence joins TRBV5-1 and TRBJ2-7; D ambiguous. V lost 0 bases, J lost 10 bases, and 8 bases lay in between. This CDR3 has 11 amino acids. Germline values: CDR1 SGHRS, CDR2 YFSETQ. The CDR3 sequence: CASSLESEQYF. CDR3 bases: TGCGCCAGCAGCTTGGAGTCAGAACAGTACTTC.

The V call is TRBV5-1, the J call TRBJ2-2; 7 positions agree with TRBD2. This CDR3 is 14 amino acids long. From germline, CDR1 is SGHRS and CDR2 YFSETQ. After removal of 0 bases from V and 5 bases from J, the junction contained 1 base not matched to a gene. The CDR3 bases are TGCGCCAGCAGCTTGGACGGGGGGACCGGGGAGCTGTTTTTT. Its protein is CASSLDGGTGELFF.

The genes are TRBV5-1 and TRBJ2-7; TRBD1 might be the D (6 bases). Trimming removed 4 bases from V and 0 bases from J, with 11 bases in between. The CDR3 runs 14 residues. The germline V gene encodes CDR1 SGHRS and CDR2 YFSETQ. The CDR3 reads CASSRQAGSYEQYF. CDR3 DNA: TGCGCCAGCAGCAGACAGGCCGGCTCCTACGAGCAGTACTTC.

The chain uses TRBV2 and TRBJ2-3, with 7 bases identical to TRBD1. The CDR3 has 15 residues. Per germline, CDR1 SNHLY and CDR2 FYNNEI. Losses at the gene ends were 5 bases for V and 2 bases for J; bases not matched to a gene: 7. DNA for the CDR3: TGTGCCAGCAGTTACCGGGACAGCTACACAGATACGCAGTATTTT. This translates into CASSYRDSYTDTQYF.

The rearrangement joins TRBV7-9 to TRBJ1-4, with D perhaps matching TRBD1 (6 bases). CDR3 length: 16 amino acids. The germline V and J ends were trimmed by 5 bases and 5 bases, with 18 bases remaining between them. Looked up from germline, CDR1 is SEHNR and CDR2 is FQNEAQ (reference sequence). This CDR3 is CASSGKGEPPNEKLFF. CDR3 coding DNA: TGTGCCAGCAGCGGCAAGGGGGAGCCGCCCAATGAAAAACTGTTTTTT. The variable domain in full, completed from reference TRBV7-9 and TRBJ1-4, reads DTGVSQNPRHKITKRGQNVTFRCDPISEHNRLYWYRQTLGQGPEFLTYFQNEAQLEKSRLLSDRFSAERPKGSFSTLEIQRTEQGDSAMYLCASSGKGEPPNEKLFFGSGTQLSVL.

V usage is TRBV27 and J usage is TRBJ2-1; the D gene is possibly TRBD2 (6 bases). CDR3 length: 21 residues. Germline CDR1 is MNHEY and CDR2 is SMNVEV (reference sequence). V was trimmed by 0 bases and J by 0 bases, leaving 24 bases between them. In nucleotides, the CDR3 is TGTGCCAGCAGTTTATCGAGTCTAGGCAGCGGGCTTTGGAGCTCCTACAATGAGCAGTTCTTC. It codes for CASSLSSLGSGLWSSYNEQFF.

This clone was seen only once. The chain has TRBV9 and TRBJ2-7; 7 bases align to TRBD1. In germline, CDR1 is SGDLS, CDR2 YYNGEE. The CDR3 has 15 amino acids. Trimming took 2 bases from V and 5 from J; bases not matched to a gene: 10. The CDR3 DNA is TGTGCCAGCAGCGTGGGGGACAGACTCAACAACGAGCAGTACTTC. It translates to CASSVGDRLNNEQYF.

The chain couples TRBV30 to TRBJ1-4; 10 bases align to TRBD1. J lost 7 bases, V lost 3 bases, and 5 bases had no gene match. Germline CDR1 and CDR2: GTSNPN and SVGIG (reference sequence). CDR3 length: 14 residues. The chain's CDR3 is CAWRGQGSFEKLFF. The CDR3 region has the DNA TGTGCCTGGAGGGGACAGGGGAGTTTTGAAAAACTGTTTTTT.

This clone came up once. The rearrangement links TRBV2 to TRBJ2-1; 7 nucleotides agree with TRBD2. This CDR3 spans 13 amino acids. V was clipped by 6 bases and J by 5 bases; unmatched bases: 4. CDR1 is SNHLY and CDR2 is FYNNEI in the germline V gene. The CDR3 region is CASRGGGDNEQFF. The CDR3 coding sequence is TGTGCCAGCAGGGGTGGGGGGGACAATGAGCAGTTCTTC.

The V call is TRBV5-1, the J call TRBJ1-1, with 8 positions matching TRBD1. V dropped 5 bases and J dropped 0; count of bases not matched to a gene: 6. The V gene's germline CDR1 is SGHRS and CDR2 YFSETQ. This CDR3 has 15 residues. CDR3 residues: CASRVGTGMNTEAFF. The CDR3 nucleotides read TGCGCCAGCAGGGTTGGGACAGGCATGAACACTGAAGCTTTCTTT.

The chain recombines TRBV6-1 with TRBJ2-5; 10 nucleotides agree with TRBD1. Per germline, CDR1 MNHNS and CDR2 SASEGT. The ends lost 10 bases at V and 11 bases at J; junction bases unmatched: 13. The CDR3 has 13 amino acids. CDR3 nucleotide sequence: TGTGCCACTCCGGGACAGGGGTCGTGGGAGCAGTACTTC. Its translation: CATPGQGSWEQYF.